This is a list of T cell receptor beta chains from one sample in a study of OX40 agonist ivuxolimab in advanced cancers. The table came from immunoSEQ multiplex PCR; TCRdb's copy has only in-frame clones and leaves some out. The data show approximately 43,000 clones, with around 85% seen just once and about 2.7% held by the top ten. The source was CD4+ or CD8+ T cells sorted from blood, collected in a trial of the OX40 agonist ivuxolimab. These receptors were obtained from an adult with an advanced solid tumor such as melanoma, head and neck, liver or kidney cancer. Each CDR3 is given without its conserved first and last residue. The order of the fields is V gene, CDR3 protein.

TRBV4-2 | ASSPRLVGYEQY
TRBV11-2 | ASSSNQYGYT
TRBV12-5 | ASGFGRSTDTQY
TRBV18 | ASSPPRREGDTQY
TRBV9 | ASSPGRGGFYEQY
TRBV28 | ASSRQGFVENQPQH
TRBV28 | ASRRGQYEKLF
TRBV6-6 | ASSPGQGNHEQY
TRBV6-5 | ASSYGWGQANEKLF
TRBV29-1 | SVDRGQMGAF
TRBV30 | AWSRNSNPIATEAF
TRBV28 | ASSLLETQY
TRBV5-1 | ASSPGGLAGKGSQY
TRBV29-1 | SVLLRADEKLF
TRBV7-9 | ASSLDASEQF
TRBV15 | ATSRDFAQGYT
TRBV7-2 | ASSSLSGSYEQY
TRBV25-1 | ASSEFTGEQF
TRBV4-1 | ASRGTSGGNEQF
TRBV9 | ASSPDPSADGYT
TRBV18 | ASSPGGSVYEQY
TRBV6-5 | ASSQGFSTEAF
TRBV6-6 | ASSPPRSAVTEAF
TRBV18 | ASSPRATDTQY
TRBV30 | AWSVQVTGELF
TRBV15 | ATSRDPSGVNNEQF
TRBV2 | ASRAPGAIDTQY
TRBV5-6 | ASRNSGSISEQY
TRBV19 | ASSTLQGGANVLT
TRBV10-2 | ASSESSDTQY
TRBV5-1 | ASSLRGPIEQF
TRBV29-1 | SVELAGGFEQF
TRBV28 | ASSSSPGQGSGMSSGNTIY
TRBV28 | ASRERGRTEAF
TRBV7-8 | ASSLGTSAGELF
TRBV7-2 | ASSLVGTRGTYNEQF
TRBV22-1 | PGSARRTPWGYT
TRBV10-3 | AISESMGTVFYGYT
TRBV5-6 | ASSLAFYGYT
TRBV7-2 | ASRENRGRNYGYT
TRBV19 | ASSYREDNEQF
TRBV29-1 | SVPRGKHTDTQY
TRBV6-5 | ASGGSFSGANVLT
TRBV9 | ASSLRGDEQF
TRBV27 | ASLKTSGRSGELF
TRBV28 | ASSSLASVQETQY
TRBV19 | ASSMDRGQETQY
TRBV10-1 | ASSEAPLEKLF
TRBV9 | ASSLGGWTDTQY
TRBV5-6 | ASSLDRGYNQPQH
TRBV11-3 | ASTSGASSYNEQF
TRBV10-1 | AQSTQLGATDTQY
TRBV11-3 | ASSLVGGNEQF
TRBV7-9 | ASGAGGF